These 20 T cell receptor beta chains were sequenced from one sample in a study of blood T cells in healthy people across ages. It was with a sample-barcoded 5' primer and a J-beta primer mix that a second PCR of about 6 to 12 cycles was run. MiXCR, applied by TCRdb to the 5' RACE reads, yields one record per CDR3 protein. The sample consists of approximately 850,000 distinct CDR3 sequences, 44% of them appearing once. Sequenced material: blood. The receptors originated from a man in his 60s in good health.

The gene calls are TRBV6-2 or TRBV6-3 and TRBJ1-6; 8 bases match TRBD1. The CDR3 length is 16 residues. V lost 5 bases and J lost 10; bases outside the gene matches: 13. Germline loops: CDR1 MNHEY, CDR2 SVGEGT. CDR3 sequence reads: CASSRSDRGRNSPLHF. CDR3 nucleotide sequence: TGTGCCAGCAGTCGATCAGACAGGGGAAGAAACTCACCCCTCCACTTT.

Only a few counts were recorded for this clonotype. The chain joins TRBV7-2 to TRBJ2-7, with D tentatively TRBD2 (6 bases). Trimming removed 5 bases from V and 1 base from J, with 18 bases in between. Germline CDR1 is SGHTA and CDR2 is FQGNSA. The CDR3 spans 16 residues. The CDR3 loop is CASSPYGTPSSYEQYF. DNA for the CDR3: TGTGCCAGCAGCCCCTACGGGACTCCTTCTTCCTACGAGCAGTACTTC.

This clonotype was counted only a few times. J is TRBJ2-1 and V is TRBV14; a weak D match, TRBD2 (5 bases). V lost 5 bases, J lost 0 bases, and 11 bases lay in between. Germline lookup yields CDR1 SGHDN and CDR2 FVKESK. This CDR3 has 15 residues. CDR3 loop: CASSIAPSSYNEQFF. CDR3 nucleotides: TGTGCCAGCAGCATAGCGCCGAGCTCCTACAATGAGCAGTTCTTC.

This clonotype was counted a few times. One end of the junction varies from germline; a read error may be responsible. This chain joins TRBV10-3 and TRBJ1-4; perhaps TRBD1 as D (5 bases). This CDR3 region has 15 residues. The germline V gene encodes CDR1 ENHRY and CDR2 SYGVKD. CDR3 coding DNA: TGTGCCATCAGTGAGGGGGGTCGGACTAGTGAAAAACTGTTTTTT. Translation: CAISEGGRTSEKLFF.

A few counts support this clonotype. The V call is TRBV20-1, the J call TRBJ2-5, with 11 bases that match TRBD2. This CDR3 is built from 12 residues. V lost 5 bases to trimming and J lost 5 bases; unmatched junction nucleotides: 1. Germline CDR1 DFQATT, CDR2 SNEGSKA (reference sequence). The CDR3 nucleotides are TGCAGTGCTTCTAGCGGGAGGGAGACCCAGTACTTC. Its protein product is CSASSGRETQYF.

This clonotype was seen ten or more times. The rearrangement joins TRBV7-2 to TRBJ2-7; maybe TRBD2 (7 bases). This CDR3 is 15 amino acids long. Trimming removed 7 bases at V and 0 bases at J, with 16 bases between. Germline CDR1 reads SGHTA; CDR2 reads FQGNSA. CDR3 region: CASNLGGAGSYEQYF. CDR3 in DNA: TGTGCCAGCAACCTGGGGGGGGCCGGCTCCTACGAGCAGTACTTC.

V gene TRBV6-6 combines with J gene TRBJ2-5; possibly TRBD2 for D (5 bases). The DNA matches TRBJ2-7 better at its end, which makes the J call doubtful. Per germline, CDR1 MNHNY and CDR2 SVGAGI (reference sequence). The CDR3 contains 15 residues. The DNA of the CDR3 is TGTGCCAGCAGAAGACTCGGAGATGGAGGAGGCGAGCAGTACTTC. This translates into CASRRLGDGGGEQYF.

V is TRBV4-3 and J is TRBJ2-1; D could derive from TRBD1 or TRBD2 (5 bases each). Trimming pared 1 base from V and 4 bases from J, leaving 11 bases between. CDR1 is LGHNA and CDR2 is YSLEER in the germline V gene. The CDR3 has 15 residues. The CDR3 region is CASSQGTGLYNEQFF. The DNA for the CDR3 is TGCGCCAGCAGCCAAGGTACAGGACTTTACAATGAGCAGTTCTTC.

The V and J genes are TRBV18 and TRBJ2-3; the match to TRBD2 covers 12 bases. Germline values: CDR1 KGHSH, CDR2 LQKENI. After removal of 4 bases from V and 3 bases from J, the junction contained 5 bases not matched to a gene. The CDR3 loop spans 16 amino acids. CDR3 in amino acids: CASSQPGLAGTDTQYF. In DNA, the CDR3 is TGTGCCAGCTCACAACCAGGACTAGCGGGGACAGATACGCAGTATTTT. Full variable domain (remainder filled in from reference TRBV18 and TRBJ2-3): NAGVMQNPRHLVRRRGQEARLRCSPMKGHSHVYWYRQLPEEGLKFMVYLQKENIIDESGMPKERFSAEFPKEGPSILRIQQVVRGDSAAYFCASSQPGLAGTDTQYFGPGTRLTVL.

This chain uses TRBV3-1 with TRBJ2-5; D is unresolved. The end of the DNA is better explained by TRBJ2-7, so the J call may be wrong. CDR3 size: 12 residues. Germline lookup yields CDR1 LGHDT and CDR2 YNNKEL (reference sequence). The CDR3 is CASSQGPREQYF. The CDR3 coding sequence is TGTGCCAGCAGCCAAGGCCCCCGCGAGCAGTACTTC.

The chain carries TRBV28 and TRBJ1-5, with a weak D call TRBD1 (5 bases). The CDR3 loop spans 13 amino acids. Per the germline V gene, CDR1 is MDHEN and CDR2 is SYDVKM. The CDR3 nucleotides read TGTGCTATCAGCATAGGGGATTATCAGCCCCAGCATTTT. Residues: CAISIGDYQPQHF. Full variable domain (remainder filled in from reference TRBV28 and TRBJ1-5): DVKVTQSSRYLVKRTGEKVFLECVQDMDHENMFWYRQDPGLGLRLIYFSYDVKMKEKGDIPEGYSVSREKKERFSLILESASTNQTSMYLCAISIGDYQPQHFGDGTRLSIL.

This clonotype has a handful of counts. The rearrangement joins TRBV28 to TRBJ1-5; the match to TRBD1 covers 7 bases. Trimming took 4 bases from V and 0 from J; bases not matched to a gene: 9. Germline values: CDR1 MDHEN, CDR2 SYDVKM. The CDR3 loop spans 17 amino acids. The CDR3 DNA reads TGTGCCAGCAGTTCGCAGGGGGGCCATTATAGCAATCAGCCCCAGCATTTT. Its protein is CASSSQGGHYSNQPQHF.

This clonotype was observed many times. CDR3 residues: CASSLGGGYEQYF. The DNA of the CDR3 is TGTGCCAGCAGTCTCGGGGGCGGGTACGAGCAGTACTTC. The chain is built from TRBV7-9 and TRBJ2-7; D might be TRBD1 or TRBD2, each matching 6 bases. The length of the CDR3 is 13 residues. Germline values: CDR1 SEHNR, CDR2 FQNEAQ (reference sequence). Trimming removed 6 bases from V and 4 bases from J, with 13 bases in between.

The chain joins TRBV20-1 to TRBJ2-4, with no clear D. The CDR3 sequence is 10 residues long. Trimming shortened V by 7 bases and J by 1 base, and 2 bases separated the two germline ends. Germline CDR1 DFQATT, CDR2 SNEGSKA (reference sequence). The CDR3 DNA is TGCAGTGTGGCCAAAAACATTCAGTACTTC. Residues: CSVAKNIQYF.

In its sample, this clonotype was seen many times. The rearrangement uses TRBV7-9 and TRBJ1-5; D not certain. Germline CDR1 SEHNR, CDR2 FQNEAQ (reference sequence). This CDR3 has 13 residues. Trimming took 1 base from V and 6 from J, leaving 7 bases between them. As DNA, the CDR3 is TGTGCCAGCAGCTTAGACGAGGGTCAGCCCCAGCATTTT. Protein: CASSLDEGQPQHF. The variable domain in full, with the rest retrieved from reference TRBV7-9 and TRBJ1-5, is DTGVSQNPRHKITKRGQNVTFRCDPISEHNRLYWYRQTLGQGPEFLTYFQNEAQLEKSRLLSDRFSAERPKGSFSTLEIQRTEQGDSAMYLCASSLDEGQPQHFGDGTRLSIL.

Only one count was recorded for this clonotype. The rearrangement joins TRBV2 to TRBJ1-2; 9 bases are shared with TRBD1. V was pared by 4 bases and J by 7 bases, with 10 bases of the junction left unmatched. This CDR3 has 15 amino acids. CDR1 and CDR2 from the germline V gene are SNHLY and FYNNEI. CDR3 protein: CASSGQGQGFGGYTF. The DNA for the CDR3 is TGTGCCAGCAGTGGGCAGGGACAGGGATTTGGTGGCTACACCTTC.

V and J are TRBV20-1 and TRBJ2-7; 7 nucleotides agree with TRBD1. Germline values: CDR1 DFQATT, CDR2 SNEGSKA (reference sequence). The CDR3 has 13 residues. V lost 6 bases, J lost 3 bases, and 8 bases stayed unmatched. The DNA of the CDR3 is TGCAGTGCGGGGACAGCGAGTTTCTACGAGCAGTACTTC. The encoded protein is CSAGTASFYEQYF.

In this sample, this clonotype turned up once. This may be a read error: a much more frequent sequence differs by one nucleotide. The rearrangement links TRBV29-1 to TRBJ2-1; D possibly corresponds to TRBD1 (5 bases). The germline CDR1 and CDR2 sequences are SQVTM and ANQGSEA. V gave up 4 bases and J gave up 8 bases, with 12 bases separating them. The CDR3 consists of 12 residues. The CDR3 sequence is CSVGTRLDEQFF. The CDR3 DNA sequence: TGCAGCGTTGGGACAAGGTTGGATGAGCAGTTCTTC.

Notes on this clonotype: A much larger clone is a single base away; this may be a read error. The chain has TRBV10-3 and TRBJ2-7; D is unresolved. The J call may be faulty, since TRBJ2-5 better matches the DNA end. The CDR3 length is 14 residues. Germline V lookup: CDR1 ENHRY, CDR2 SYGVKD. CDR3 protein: CAIRESNRKETQYF. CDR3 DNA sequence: TGTGCCATCAGGGAGTCGAACAGAAAAGAGACCCAGTACTTC.

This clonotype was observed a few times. The CDR3 bases are TGTGCCAGCAACCAGGGGGGGGGTCTCTACGAGCAGTACTTC. Its protein product is CASNQGGGLYEQYF. The chain couples TRBV7-9 to TRBJ2-7; either TRBD1 or TRBD2 may fit D (7 bases each). This CDR3 comprises 14 residues. The germline CDR1 and CDR2 sequences are SEHNR and FQNEAQ (reference sequence). The V gene lost 7 bases and the J gene lost 3 bases, with 16 bases spanning the gap.